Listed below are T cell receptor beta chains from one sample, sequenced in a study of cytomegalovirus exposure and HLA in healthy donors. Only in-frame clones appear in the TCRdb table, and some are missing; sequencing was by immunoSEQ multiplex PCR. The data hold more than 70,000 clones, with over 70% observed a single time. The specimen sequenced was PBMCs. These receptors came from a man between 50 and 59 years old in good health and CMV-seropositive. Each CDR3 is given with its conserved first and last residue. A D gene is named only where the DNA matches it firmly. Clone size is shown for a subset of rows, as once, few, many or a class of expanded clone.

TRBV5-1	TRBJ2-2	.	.	CASSLETNSVTGELFF
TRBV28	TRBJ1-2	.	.	CASRAGGNQPYGYTF
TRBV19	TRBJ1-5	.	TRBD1	CARRRGRGPANQPQHF
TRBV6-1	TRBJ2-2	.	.	CASSVDYPPTGELFF
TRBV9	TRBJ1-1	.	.	CASSAEGGGDTEAFF
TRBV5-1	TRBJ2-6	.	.	CASSLVIAVVSGANVLTF
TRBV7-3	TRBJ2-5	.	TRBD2	CASSLGPLAGQETQYF
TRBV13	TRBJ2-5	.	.	CASRQGRWREETQYF
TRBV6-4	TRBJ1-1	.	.	CASSDSSLGVTEAFF
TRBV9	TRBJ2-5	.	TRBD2	CASSEGLADQETQYF
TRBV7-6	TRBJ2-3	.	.	CASSLVAFGSGDTQYF
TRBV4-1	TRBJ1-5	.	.	CASSQGTRTDQPQHF
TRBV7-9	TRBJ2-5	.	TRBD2	CASSLGGTIQETQYF
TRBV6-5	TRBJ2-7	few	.	CASTDRGYEQYF
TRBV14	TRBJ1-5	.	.	CASSQSPRQPQHF
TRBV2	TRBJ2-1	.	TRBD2	CASSERSSGSGEQFF
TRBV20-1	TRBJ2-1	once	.	CSASSVDEQFF
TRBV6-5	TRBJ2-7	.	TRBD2	CASSAGGHHEQYF
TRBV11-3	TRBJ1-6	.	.	CASSFEGNSPLHF
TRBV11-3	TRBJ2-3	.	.	CASSLAASTDTQYF
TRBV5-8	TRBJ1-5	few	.	CASSRGTLQGQQPQHF
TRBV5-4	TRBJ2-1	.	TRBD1	CASSSAGTGYNEQFF
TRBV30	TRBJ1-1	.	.	CAWSAGSGTEAFF
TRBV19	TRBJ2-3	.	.	CASSIGLGRGSTDTQYF
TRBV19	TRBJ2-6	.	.	CASSTGTLRGSGANVLTF
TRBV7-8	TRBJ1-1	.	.	CASSDKQGNTEAFF
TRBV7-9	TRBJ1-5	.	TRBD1	CASSLGQAAGGFPQHF
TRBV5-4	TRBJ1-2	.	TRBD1	CASSTGQGEYVDGYTF
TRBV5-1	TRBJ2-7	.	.	CASSLLDNPYEQYF
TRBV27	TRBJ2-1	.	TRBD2	CASSLSRLAGGNEQFF
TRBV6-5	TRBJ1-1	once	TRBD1	CASRQGDSNTEAFF